This T cell receptor beta chain was documented in a study of control samples from healthy donors and cancer patients. CDR3 length: 13 residues. Germline CDR1 SGHTA, CDR2 FQGNSA. V was shortened by 8 bases and J by 7 bases, with 16 bases between the two germline ends. Profiled with immunoSEQ multiplex PCR; TCRdb holds only in-frame clones, not every one. This table has fewer than 70,000 clones, roughly nine tenths appearing once. This TCR was recovered from a man between 60 and 75 years old with head and neck cancer. The sequencing input was PBMCs. The chain employs TRBV7-2 and TRBJ2-3, with D uncertain. The CDR3: CASGFNLENTQYF. The CDR3 nucleotides read TGTGCCAGCGGATTTAACTTGGAAAATACGCAGTATTTT.